This T cell receptor beta chain is from a study of beta chain features in type 1 diabetes. The isolated RNA, all of it, was reverse transcribed, so expressed TCRB transcripts were what got sequenced. Libraries were prepared by immunoSEQ multiplex PCR; TCRdb keeps only in-frame clonotypes and omits some of them. The sample holds about 350,000 clones; 15% to 20% are singletons and the top ten take approximately 0.046%. This clone was found a few times. The source is a woman between 18 and 29 years old in good health. The sequenced sample consisted of naive CD4+ T cells from blood.

The CDR3 loop is CASSRVGTSMYNEQFF. The CDR3 nucleotides are TGCGCCAGCAGCCGCGTCGGGACTAGCATGTACAATGAGCAGTTCTTC. This chain uses TRBV4-1 with TRBJ2-1; TRBD2 matches at 9 bases. There are 16 residues in the CDR3. The germline V gene has CDR1 MGHRA and CDR2 YSYEKL. The V gene end was trimmed by 4 bases and the J gene end by 4 bases; junction bases not matched to a gene: 8.